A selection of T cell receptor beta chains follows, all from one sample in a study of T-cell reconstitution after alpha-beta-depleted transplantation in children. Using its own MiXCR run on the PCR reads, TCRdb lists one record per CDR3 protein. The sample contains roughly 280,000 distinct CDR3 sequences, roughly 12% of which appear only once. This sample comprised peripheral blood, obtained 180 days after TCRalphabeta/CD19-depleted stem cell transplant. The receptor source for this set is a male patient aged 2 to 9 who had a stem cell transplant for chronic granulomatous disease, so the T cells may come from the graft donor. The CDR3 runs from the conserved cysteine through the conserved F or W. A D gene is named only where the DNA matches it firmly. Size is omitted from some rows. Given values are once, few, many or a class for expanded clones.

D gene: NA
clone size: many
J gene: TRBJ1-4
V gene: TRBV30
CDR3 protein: CAWSGWEGPAGEKLFF
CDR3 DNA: TGTGCCTGGAGTGGTTGGGAGGGGCCTGCGGGGGAAAAACTGTTTTTT

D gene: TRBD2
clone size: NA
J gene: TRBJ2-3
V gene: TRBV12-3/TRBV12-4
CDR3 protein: CAISGTSGRASTDTQYF
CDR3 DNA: TGTGCCATCTCCGGGACTAGCGGGAGGGCTAGCACAGATACGCAGTATTTT

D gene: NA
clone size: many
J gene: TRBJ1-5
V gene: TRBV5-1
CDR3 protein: CASSLEGPYSNQPQHF
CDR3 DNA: TGCGCCAGCAGCTTGGAGGGACCGTATAGCAATCAGCCCCAGCATTTT

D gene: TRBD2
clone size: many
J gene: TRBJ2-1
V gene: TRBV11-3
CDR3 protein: CASSLVGGLGSYNEQFF
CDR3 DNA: TGTGCCAGCAGCTTAGTCGGGGGACTAGGATCCTACAATGAGCAGTTCTTC

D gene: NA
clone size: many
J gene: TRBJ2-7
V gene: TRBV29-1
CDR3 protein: CSVVLMGTEQYF
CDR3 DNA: TGCAGCGTTGTTTTAATGGGGACGGAGCAGTACTTC

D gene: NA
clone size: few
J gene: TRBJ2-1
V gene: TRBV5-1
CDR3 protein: CASSTGTLEYNEQFF
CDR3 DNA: TGCGCCAGCAGCACCGGGACCCTGGAATACAATGAGCAGTTCTTC

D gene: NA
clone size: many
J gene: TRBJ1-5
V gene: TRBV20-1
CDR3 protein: CSARSTGQPQHF
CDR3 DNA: TGCAGTGCTAGATCCACTGGACAGCCCCAGCATTTT

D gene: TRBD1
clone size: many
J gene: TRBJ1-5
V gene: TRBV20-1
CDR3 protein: CSARTGAGNQPQHF
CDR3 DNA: TGCAGTGCTAGGACAGGGGCAGGCAATCAGCCCCAGCATTTT

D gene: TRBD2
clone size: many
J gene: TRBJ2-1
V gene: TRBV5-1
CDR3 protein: CASSLGRTSYNEQFF
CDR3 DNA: TGCGCCAGCAGCTTGGGGCGGACTAGCTACAATGAGCAGTTCTTC

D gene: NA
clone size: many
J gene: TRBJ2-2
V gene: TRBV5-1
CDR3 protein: CASSPIDTTGELFF
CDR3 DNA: TGCGCCAGCAGCCCAATTGACACCACCGGGGAGCTGTTTTTT